Here is one T cell receptor beta chain with its context. The antigen is undetermined. The data belong to a study of cytomegalovirus exposure and HLA in healthy donors. Profiled with immunoSEQ multiplex PCR; TCRdb holds only in-frame clones, not every one. This repertoire shows 110,000 or so clones, about 85% found once; its top ten account for about 4.5%. Study results and limitations: Generally TCR sequences proved uncommon, though certain public TCRs appeared in numerous donors. Cytomegalovirus status was reportedly diagnosed by the classifier with high sensitivity and specificity. A few chains linked to CMV were shown in vitro to be specific for CMV antigens.

V dropped 0 bases and J dropped 4; count of bases not matched to a gene: 3. This CDR3 comprises 16 residues. Germline V gene data show CDR1 as SGHAT and CDR2 as FQDESV (reference sequence). V gene TRBV11-1 combines with J gene TRBJ2-2; 9 bases match TRBD1. The sequenced material came from PBMCs. This clonotype originated in a man aged 18 to 35 in good health and CMV-seropositive. The CDR3 region is CASSLAGTGLTGELFF. The DNA for the CDR3 is TGTGCCAGCAGCTTAGCTGGGACAGGGCTCACCGGGGAGCTGTTTTTT.